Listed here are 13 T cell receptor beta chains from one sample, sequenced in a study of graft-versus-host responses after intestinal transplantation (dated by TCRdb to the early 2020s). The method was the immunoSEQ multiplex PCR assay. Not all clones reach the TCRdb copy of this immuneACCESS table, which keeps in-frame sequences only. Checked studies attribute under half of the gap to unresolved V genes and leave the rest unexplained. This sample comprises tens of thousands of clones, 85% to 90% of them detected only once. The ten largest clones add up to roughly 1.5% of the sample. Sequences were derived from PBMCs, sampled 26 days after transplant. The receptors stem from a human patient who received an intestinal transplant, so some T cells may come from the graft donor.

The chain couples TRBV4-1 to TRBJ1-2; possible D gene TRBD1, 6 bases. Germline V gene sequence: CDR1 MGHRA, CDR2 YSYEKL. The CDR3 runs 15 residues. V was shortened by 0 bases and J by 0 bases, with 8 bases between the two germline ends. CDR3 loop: CASSQEQGANYGYTF. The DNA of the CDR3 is TGCGCCAGCAGCCAAGAACAGGGAGCTAACTATGGCTACACCTTC.

CDR3 nucleotides: TGTGCCAGCAGTGAAGAGCCAGGGGAACCCCTTTGGGGGGCCAACGTCCTGACTTTC. Its translation: CASSEEPGEPLWGANVLTF. The gene calls are TRBV6-1 and TRBJ2-6; D might be TRBD1 (6 bases). This CDR3 contains 19 residues. Germline loops: CDR1 MNHNS, CDR2 SASEGT. Trimming left V 1 base short and J 4 bases short, with 20 bases between.

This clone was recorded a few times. CDR3 region: CASRSPQEEKLFF. CDR3 coding DNA: TGTGCCTCCCGCAGCCCACAGGAGGAAAAACTGTTTTTT. The chain carries TRBV7-9 and TRBJ1-4; D might be TRBD1 (5 bases). CDR1 is SEHNR and CDR2 is FQNEAQ in the germline V gene (reference sequence). The germline V and J ends were trimmed by 11 bases and 8 bases, with 18 bases remaining between them. This CDR3 has 13 residues.

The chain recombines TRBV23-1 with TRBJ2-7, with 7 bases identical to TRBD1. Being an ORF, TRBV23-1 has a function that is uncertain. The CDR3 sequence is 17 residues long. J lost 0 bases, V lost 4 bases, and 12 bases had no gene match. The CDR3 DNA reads TGCGCCAGCAGTCGACAGACAGGGAGAGCCTCCTCCTACGAGCAGTACTTC. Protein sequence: CASSRQTGRASSYEQYF.

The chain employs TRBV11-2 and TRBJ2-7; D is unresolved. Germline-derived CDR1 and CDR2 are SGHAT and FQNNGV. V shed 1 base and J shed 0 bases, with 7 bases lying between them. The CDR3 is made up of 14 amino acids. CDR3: CASSLGASSYEQYF. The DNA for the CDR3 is TGTGCCAGCAGCTTAGGGGCCAGCTCCTACGAGCAGTACTTC. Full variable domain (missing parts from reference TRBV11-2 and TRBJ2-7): EAGVAQSPRYKIIEKRQSVAFWCNPISGHATLYWYQQILGQGPKLLIQFQNNGVVDDSQLPKDRFSAERLKGVDSTLKIQPAKLEDSAVYLCASSLGASSYEQYFGPGTRLTVT.

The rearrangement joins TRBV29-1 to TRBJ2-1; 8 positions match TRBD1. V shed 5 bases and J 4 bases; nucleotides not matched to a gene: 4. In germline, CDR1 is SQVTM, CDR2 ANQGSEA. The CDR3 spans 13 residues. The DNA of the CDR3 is TGCAGCGTTTTCCAGGGGGCTTACAATGAGCAGTTCTTC. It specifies CSVFQGAYNEQFF.

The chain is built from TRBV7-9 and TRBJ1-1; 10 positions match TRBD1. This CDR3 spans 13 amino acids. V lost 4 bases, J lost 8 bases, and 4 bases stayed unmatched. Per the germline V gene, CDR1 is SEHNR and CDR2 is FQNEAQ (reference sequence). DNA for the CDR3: TGTGCCAGCAGCTCGGACAGGGGGGCGGAAGCTTTCTTT. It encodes CASSSDRGAEAFF.

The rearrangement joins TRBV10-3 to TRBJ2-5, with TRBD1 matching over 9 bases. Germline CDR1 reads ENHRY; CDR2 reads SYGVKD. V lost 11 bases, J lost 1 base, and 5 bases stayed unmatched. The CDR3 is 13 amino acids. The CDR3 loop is CAAQTGGQETQYF. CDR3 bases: TGTGCCGCTCAGACAGGGGGCCAAGAGACCCAGTACTTC.

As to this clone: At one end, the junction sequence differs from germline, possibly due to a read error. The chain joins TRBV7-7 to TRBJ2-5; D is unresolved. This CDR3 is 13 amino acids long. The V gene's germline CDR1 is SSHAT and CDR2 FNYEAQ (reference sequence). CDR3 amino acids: CASSLAEKETQYF. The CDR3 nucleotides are TGTGCTAGCAGCTTAGCAGAGAAGGAGACCCAGTACTTC.

The CDR3 DNA is TGTGCCAGCAGTTTGACAGGGGGAGGAAACACTGAAGCTTTCTTT. Amino acids: CASSLTGGGNTEAFF. This chain connects TRBV28 to TRBJ1-1, with 9 nucleotides matching TRBD1. The V gene's germline CDR1 is MDHEN and CDR2 SYDVKM. The CDR3 spans 15 residues. The ends lost 3 bases at V and 2 bases at J; junction bases unmatched: 4.

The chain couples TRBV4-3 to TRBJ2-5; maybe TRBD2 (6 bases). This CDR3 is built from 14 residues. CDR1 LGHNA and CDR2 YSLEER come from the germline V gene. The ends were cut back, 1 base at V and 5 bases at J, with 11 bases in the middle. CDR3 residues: CASSQGLGQETQYF. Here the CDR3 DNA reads TGCGCCAGCAGCCAAGGACTAGGGCAGGAGACCCAGTACTTC.

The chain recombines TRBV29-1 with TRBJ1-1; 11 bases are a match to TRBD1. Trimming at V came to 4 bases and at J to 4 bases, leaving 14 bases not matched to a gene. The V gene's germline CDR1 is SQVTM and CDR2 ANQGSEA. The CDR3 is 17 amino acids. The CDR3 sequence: CSVGDLGTGGSITEAFF. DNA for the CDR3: TGCAGCGTTGGTGATCTTGGGACAGGGGGAAGTATCACTGAAGCTTTCTTT.

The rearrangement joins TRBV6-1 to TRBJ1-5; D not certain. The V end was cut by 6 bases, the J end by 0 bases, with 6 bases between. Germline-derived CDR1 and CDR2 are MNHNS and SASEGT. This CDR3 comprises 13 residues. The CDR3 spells CASRLNSNQPQHF. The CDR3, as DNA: TGTGCCAGCAGGCTAAATAGCAATCAGCCCCAGCATTTT.